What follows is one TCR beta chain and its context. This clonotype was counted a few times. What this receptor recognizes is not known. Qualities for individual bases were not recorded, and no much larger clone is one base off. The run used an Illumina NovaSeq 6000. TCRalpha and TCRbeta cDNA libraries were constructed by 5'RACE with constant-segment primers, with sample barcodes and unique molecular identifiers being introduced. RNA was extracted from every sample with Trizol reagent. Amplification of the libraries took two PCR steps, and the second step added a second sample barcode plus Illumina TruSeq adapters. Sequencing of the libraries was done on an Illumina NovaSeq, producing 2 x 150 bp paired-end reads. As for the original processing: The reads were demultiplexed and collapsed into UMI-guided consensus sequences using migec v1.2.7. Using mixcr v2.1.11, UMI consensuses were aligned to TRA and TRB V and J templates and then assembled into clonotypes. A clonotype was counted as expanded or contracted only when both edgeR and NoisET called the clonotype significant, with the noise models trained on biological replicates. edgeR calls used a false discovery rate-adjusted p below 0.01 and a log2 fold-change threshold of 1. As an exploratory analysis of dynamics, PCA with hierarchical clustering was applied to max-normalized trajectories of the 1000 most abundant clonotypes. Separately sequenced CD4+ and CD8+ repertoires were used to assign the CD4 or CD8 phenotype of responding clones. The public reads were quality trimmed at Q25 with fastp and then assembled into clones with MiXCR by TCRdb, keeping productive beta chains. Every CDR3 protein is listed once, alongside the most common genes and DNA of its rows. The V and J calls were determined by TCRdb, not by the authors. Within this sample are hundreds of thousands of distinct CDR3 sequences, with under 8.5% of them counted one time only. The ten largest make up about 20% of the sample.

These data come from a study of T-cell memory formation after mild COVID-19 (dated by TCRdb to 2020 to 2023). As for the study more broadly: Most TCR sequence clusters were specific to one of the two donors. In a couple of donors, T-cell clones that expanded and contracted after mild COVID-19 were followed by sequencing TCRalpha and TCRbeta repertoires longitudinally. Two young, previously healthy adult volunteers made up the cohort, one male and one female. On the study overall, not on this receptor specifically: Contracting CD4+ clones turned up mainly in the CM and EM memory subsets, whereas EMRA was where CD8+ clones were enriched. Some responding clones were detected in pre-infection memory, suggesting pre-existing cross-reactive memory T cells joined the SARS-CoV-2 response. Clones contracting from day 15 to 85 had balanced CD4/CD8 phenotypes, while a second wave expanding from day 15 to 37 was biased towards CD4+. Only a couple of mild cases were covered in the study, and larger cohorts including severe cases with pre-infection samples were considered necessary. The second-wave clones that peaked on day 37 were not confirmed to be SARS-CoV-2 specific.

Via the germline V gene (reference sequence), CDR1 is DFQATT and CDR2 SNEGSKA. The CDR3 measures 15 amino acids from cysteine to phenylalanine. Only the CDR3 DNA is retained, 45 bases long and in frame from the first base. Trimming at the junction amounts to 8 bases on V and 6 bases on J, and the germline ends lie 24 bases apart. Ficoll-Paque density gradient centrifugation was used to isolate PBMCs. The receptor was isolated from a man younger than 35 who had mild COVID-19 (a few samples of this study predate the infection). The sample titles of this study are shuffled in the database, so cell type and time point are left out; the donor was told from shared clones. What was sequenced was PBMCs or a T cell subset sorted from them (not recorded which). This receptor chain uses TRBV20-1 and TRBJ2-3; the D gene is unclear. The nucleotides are TGCAGTCCCTATCCCGGCAGGCCCTTGAGGGATACGCAGTATTTT. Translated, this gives CSPYPGRPLRDTQYF.